This T cell receptor (beta chain) appears in the sequencing data of a study of cytotoxic CD8 clonotypes in ibrutinib-treated CLL. The repertoire was sequenced with immunoSEQ multiplex PCR; TCRdb's copy has only in-frame clones and lacks some. The top ten hold 13% of the sample, which has tens of thousands of clones, over 60% seen once. This clone was picked up one time. Its antigen is not identified. One end of the junction is discordant with germline, which a read error may explain. Germline CDR1 and CDR2: SGHNT and YYREEE (reference sequence). The CDR3 loop spans 15 amino acids. General study points: The study found clonality rose at ibrutinib response, then fell toward baseline at progression. Patients showed higher baseline clonality than age-matched healthy donors, and it tracked circulating CD8+ T-cell counts.

The starting material was PBMCs, obtained after 12 months of ibrutinib treatment. The chain is built from TRBV5-4 and TRBJ1-4, with D possibly TRBD1 on 5 matching bases. The clonotype comes from a human donor with chronic lymphocytic leukemia. The CDR3 is CASSQDSGGAEKLFF. In DNA form, the CDR3 reads TGCGCCAGCAGCCAAGATTCAGGAGGGGCAGAAAAACTGTTTTTT.